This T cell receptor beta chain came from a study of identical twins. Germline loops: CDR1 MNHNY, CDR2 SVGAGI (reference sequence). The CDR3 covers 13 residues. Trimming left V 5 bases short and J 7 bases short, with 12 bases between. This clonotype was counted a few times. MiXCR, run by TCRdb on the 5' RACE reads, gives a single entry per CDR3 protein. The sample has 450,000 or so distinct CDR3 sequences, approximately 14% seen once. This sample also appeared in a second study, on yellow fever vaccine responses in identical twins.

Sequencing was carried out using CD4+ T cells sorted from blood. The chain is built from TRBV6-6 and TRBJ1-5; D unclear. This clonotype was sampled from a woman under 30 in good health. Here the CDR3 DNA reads TGTGCCAGCAGTGTACTGATCGGGCAGCCCCAGCATTTT. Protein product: CASSVLIGQPQHF.